This entry describes one TCR beta chain. The antigen remains undetermined. The data were taken from a study of identical twins. TCRdb reprocessed the 5' RACE reads with MiXCR, giving one entry per CDR3 protein. The profile shows about 290,000 distinct CDR3 sequences, 8% to 9.5% of them singletons. This CDR3 is built from 16 residues. Per the germline V gene, CDR1 is LNHNV and CDR2 is YYDKDF (reference sequence). V trimming: 0 bases; J trimming: 2 bases; junction bases outside the gene matches: 4. Study outcomes and limitations: Researchers caution that invariant MAIT and iNKT cells could partly confound zero-insertion analyses. Excess twin sharing in beta out-of-frame sequences was weaker.

This sample also appeared in a second study, on yellow fever vaccine responses in identical twins.

The chain recombines TRBV15 with TRBJ2-3; 8 nucleotides line up with TRBD2. The specimen was CD8+ T cells sorted from blood. The sequence came from a woman aged 18-29 years in good health. CDR3 in DNA: TGTGCCACCAGCAGAGACCCGGGGGGGATCACAGATACGCAGTATTTT. Amino acids: CATSRDPGGITDTQYF.